Listed below are T cell receptor beta chains from one sample, sequenced in a study of blood T cells in healthy people across ages. One entry per CDR3 protein results from TCRdb running MiXCR on the 5' RACE reads. The repertoire holds some 670,000 distinct CDR3 sequences, approximately 52% seen once, with about 13% in the top ten. What was sequenced was blood. The receptors shown here come from a woman of 80 years or more in good health. Both conserved end residues are part of each CDR3. The order of the fields is clone size, V gene, J gene, D gene, CDR3 DNA, CDR3 protein. The D gene is left open where the match is weak. Only part of the rows carry a size: once, few, many, or a class if the clone is expanded.

clone size: .; V gene: TRBV25-1; J gene: TRBJ2-3; D gene: .; CDR3 DNA: TGTGCCAGCAGTGACCCAGCTCTCACAGATACGCAGTATTTT; CDR3 protein: CASSDPALTDTQYF
clone size: once; V gene: TRBV6-1; J gene: TRBJ1-2; D gene: .; CDR3 DNA: TGTGCCAGCGGAGGCCTCTATGGCTACACCTTC; CDR3 protein: CASGGLYGYTF
clone size: .; V gene: TRBV28; J gene: TRBJ2-4; D gene: TRBD1; CDR3 DNA: TGTGCCAGCAGTCCGGACAGGGATAGGTACTTC; CDR3 protein: CASSPDRDRYF
clone size: many; V gene: TRBV12-3/TRBV12-4; J gene: TRBJ2-6; D gene: .; CDR3 DNA: TGTGCCAGCAGTTTAGTATGGACGTTAAGAGTCTCTGGGGCCAACGTCCTGACTTTC; CDR3 protein: CASSLVWTLRVSGANVLTF
clone size: .; V gene: TRBV6-1; J gene: TRBJ2-1; D gene: TRBD1; CDR3 DNA: TGTGCCAGCAGCACCCTTCAGGGACAGAAAAACAATGAGCAGTTCTTC; CDR3 protein: CASSTLQGQKNNEQFF
clone size: many; V gene: TRBV13; J gene: TRBJ2-3; D gene: .; CDR3 DNA: TGTGCCAGCAGCCCTACTTCACGGGGGACGCAGTATTTT; CDR3 protein: CASSPTSRGTQYF
clone size: once; V gene: TRBV7-8; J gene: TRBJ2-3; D gene: .; CDR3 DNA: TGTGCCAGCAGCTCCGAGGGGTTCGCAGATACGCAGTATTTT; CDR3 protein: CASSSEGFADTQYF
clone size: .; V gene: TRBV20-1; J gene: TRBJ2-1; D gene: .; CDR3 DNA: TGCAGTGCTAGAGATTTTGACGGGTACAATGAGCAGTTCTTC; CDR3 protein: CSARDFDGYNEQFF
clone size: many; V gene: TRBV7-3; J gene: TRBJ2-1; D gene: TRBD2; CDR3 DNA: TGTGCCAGCAGCTTAGAGGGAGGGGCCTACAATGAGCAGTTCTTC; CDR3 protein: CASSLEGGAYNEQFF
clone size: many; V gene: TRBV20-1; J gene: TRBJ2-5; D gene: TRBD1; CDR3 DNA: TGCAGTGCTAGAGATCAGGACAGGGGTGGAGAGACCCAGTACTTC; CDR3 protein: CSARDQDRGGETQYF
clone size: .; V gene: TRBV20-1; J gene: TRBJ2-1; D gene: .; CDR3 DNA: TGCAGTTCCCAGCTGGTCTCCTACAATGAGCAGTTCTTC; CDR3 protein: CSSQLVSYNEQFF
clone size: .; V gene: TRBV7-9; J gene: TRBJ2-5; D gene: .; CDR3 DNA: TGTGCCAGCAGCTTAGCCGACCAAGCTAAGTACTTC; CDR3 protein: CASSLADQAKYF
clone size: .; V gene: TRBV20-1; J gene: TRBJ1-1; D gene: .; CDR3 DNA: TGCAGTGCTAGAGATAAGGCTCTGAACACTGAAGCTTTCTTT; CDR3 protein: CSARDKALNTEAFF
clone size: .; V gene: TRBV6-5; J gene: TRBJ2-1; D gene: .; CDR3 DNA: TGTGCCAGCAGAACCAGGACAGCGATTTACAATGAGCAGTTCTTC; CDR3 protein: CASRTRTAIYNEQFF
clone size: .; V gene: TRBV29-1; J gene: TRBJ2-4; D gene: TRBD1; CDR3 DNA: TGCAGCGTTGAGACAGGGGTCGTCAAAAACATTCAGTACTTC; CDR3 protein: CSVETGVVKNIQYF
clone size: .; V gene: TRBV12-3/TRBV12-4; J gene: TRBJ2-3; D gene: .; CDR3 DNA: TGTGCCAGCCAGCGCGGTAGAAGCACAGATACGCAGTATTTT; CDR3 protein: CASQRGRSTDTQYF